This is a list of T cell receptor beta chains from one sample in a study of T cells in Graves' hyperthyroidism and ophthalmopathy. TCRdb reanalysed the multiplex PCR reads using MiXCR and keeps one entry per CDR3 protein. The table has about 400,000 distinct CDR3 sequences, 13% seen once. Specimen: blood. The receptors originated from a young woman with Graves' hyperthyroidism. Both conserved end residues are trimmed from each CDR3.

j_call cdr3_length v_call cdr3_aa
TRBJ2-1 16 TRBV5-5 ASSFPGQGGLGYNEQF
TRBJ2-7 11 TRBV3-1 ASSPSRTGEQY
TRBJ1-3 16 TRBV11-2 ASSPEGGYRDSGNTIY
TRBJ2-5 13 TRBV11-1 ASSLAPFGTETQY
TRBJ1-6 10 TRBV6-2/TRBV6-3 ASSYLGAPLH
TRBJ2-7 12 TRBV6-2/TRBV6-3 ASSIRDGAYEQY
TRBJ2-1 13 TRBV6-1 ASRRLAGGFNEQF
TRBJ1-4 11 TRBV19 ASSIVTDEKLF
TRBJ1-1 10 TRBV28 ATGTLNTEAF
TRBJ1-2 12 TRBV19 ASSWTGNNYGYT
TRBJ1-2 10 TRBV7-2 ASTKSNYGYT
TRBJ2-7 9 TRBV2 ASSSWGEQY
TRBJ2-7 11 TRBV5-1 ASSVGTTYEQY
TRBJ1-1 11 TRBV3-1 ASSQGINTEAF
TRBJ2-2 11 TRBV6-2/TRBV6-3 ASSSQSTGELF
TRBJ2-1 11 TRBV12-3/TRBV12-4 ASRKTGNNEQF
TRBJ2-1 13 TRBV28 ASSLSTSGTNEQF
TRBJ2-7 13 TRBV10-3 AISDWTGDSYEQY
TRBJ2-1 14 TRBV6-1 VSQVLLADKYNEQF
TRBJ1-1 12 TRBV4-3 ASSQPTEGAEAF
TRBJ1-2 14 TRBV27 ASSLHPTGRSYGYT
TRBJ2-7 12 TRBV5-1 ASSDRDSSYEQY
TRBJ1-4 14 TRBV7-8 ASSSRTGAPNEKLF
TRBJ1-5 13 TRBV20-1 SARVGTALGQPQH
TRBJ1-2 14 TRBV18 ASSPGQLWTNYGYT
TRBJ2-4 12 TRBV28 ASVHRGRLDIQY
TRBJ1-2 15 TRBV25-1 ASSAISGTGGNYGYA
TRBJ2-1 11 TRBV4-2 ASRAASYNEQF
TRBJ1-3 16 TRBV11-2 ASSLAFWRAHSGNTIY
TRBJ1-2 12 TRBV24-1 ATSDFGTNYGYT
TRBJ2-6 14 TRBV28 ASSFSGGSGANVLT
TRBJ1-6 10 TRBV12-3/TRBV12-4 ASSFRNSPLH
TRBJ1-1 11 TRBV5-1 ASSREGLLEAF
TRBJ2-7 11 TRBV29-1 SVRTGSTYEQY
TRBJ2-5 12 TRBV10-3 AISSTGAQETQY